A selection of T cell receptor beta chains follows, all from one sample in a study of Ad26.COV2.S vaccination and SARS-CoV-2 variants. Using immunoSEQ multiplex PCR, the repertoire was profiled, and TCRdb retains in-frame clones only, with some absent. Among about 680,000 clones listed, roughly 90% were seen once. Sequenced here: peripheral blood, sampled in a trial of Ad26.COV2.S vaccine versus placebo. The source of these receptors is a person aged 18-65 years who received the Ad26.COV2.S COVID-19 vaccine or a placebo. Each CDR3 is given with its conserved first and last residue.

cdr3_aa: CASSPQERQTSYEQYF; v_call: TRBV18
cdr3_aa: CASSLAFSDQPQHF; v_call: TRBV7-8
cdr3_aa: CASRTGEYGYTF; v_call: TRBV3-1/TRBV3-2
cdr3_aa: CASSIGSTEAFF; v_call: TRBV19
cdr3_aa: CATSRVLAGETQYF; v_call: TRBV15
cdr3_aa: CASSEGQVNQPQHF; v_call: TRBV6-1
cdr3_aa: CASSESYEQYF; v_call: TRBV7-9
cdr3_aa: CAISESRGSSGNEQYF; v_call: TRBV10-3
cdr3_aa: CASSKTYGGGHTIYF; v_call: TRBV27
cdr3_aa: CASSDLGTTYNEQFF; v_call: TRBV6-1
cdr3_aa: CASSQTTGKLYEQYF; v_call: TRBV3-1/TRBV3-2
cdr3_aa: CASSPGVDPRWGGELFF; v_call: TRBV5-4
cdr3_aa: CASSFRQGANEAFF; v_call: TRBV6-2/TRBV6-3
cdr3_aa: CASSPARDRNPGELFF; v_call: TRBV11-2
cdr3_aa: CASSGQGRPTEAFF; v_call: TRBV9
cdr3_aa: CASIVTGQHTDTQYF; v_call: TRBV7-2
cdr3_aa: CAWGQGVRAPLHF; v_call: TRBV30
cdr3_aa: CASSLEGLVPTEQYF; v_call: TRBV5-4
cdr3_aa: CASSLSFPNTYNSPLHF; v_call: TRBV27
cdr3_aa: CASSTPAANTGELFF; v_call: TRBV6-2/TRBV6-3
cdr3_aa: CAWNLIGRSSYNEQFF; v_call: TRBV30
cdr3_aa: CASSLASGGPTSTDTQYF; v_call: TRBV7-6
cdr3_aa: CASSLGGDRVGGGEQYF; v_call: TRBV7-6
cdr3_aa: CASSVATPGAGGQETQYF; v_call: TRBV9
cdr3_aa: CASSLGGLTEAFF; v_call: TRBV12-3/TRBV12-4
cdr3_aa: CSVEGRRTDTQYF; v_call: TRBV29-1
cdr3_aa: CASSPPSGQGIDSPLHF; v_call: TRBV4-2
cdr3_aa: CASTQLGPGLAF; v_call: TRBV12-3/TRBV12-4
cdr3_aa: CAIPRDRGLSTGELFF; v_call: TRBV10-3
cdr3_aa: CASTPGGGRVFEQYF; v_call: TRBV25-1
cdr3_aa: CASSSHWRGNNEQFF; v_call: TRBV5-1
cdr3_aa: CASRADRDNQPQHF; v_call: TRBV2
cdr3_aa: CASSRSGAGGFPFF; v_call: TRBV18
cdr3_aa: CATRGSHLNTGELFF; v_call: TRBV19
cdr3_aa: CASSSTPMTVTGELFF; v_call: TRBV7-9
cdr3_aa: CASSAQGNEKLFF; v_call: TRBV3-1/TRBV3-2
cdr3_aa: CASSIRDRVWNQPQHF; v_call: TRBV19